These 20 T cell receptor beta chains came from one sample sequenced in a study of CD8 T cells in Susac syndrome. Reverse transcription of 0.5 to 1 ug RNA was performed with random hexamers. MiXCR, run by TCRdb on the immunoSEQ multiplex PCR reads, gives a single entry per CDR3 protein. The sample contains more than 65,000 distinct CDR3 sequences, roughly 94% of which appear only once. Sequencing used CD8+ T cells from PBMCs. These receptors were taken from a human donor with multiple sclerosis.

The rearrangement links TRBV20-1 to TRBJ2-7; TRBD2 matches 9 bases. With V trimmed by 3 bases and J by 0 bases, 12 bases remained unmatched. The CDR3 is 17 residues long. Germline CDR1 reads DFQATT; CDR2 reads SNEGSKA (reference sequence). The chain's CDR3 is CSARGVLAGLASYEQYF. DNA of the CDR3: TGCAGTGCTAGGGGTGTGCTAGCGGGATTAGCCTCCTACGAGCAGTACTTC.

This chain connects TRBV19 to TRBJ1-2; no definite D call. The CDR3 spans 13 residues. The ends were cut back, 5 bases at V and 7 bases at J, with 14 bases in the middle. Germline assignment: CDR1 LNHDA and CDR2 SQIVND (reference sequence). The CDR3 coding sequence is TGTGCCAGTAGTTCAGGTCTGGCAGCTGGCTACACCTTC. Translated, it gives CASSSGLAAGYTF.

This clonotype was counted a few times. Written as DNA, the CDR3 is TGTGCCAGCAGGACGGGACTAGCGTCAGATACGCAGTATTTT. Residues: CASRTGLASDTQYF. J is TRBJ2-3 and V is TRBV6-1; 10 nucleotides match TRBD2. The CDR3 totals 14 residues. Germline CDR1 reads MNHNS; CDR2 reads SASEGT. Trimming at V came to 6 bases and at J to 4 bases, leaving 4 bases not matched to a gene.

The chain uses TRBV7-8 and TRBJ2-7, with D possibly TRBD2 on 7 matching bases. This CDR3 has 15 amino acids. The germline V and J ends were trimmed by 4 bases and 5 bases, with 18 bases remaining between them. CDR1 SGHVS and CDR2 FQNEAQ come from the germline V gene. CDR3 nucleotide sequence: TGTGCCAGCAGCTCCCTGGGGGGGCATGAGGACGAGCAGTACTTC. Translated, it gives CASSSLGGHEDEQYF.

The gene calls are TRBV20-1 and TRBJ1-2; TRBD1 is a possible D gene (6 bases). This CDR3 has 11 amino acids. Germline CDR1 reads DFQATT; CDR2 reads SNEGSKA (reference sequence). The CDR3, as DNA: TGCAGCGGGTACGGGGGCGGTGGCTACACCTTC. This codes for CSGYGGGGYTF.

V is TRBV7-9 and J is TRBJ1-1, with D possibly matching TRBD1 (6 bases). The germline V and J ends were trimmed by 7 bases and 0 bases, with 24 bases remaining between them. Germline V gene lookup returns CDR1 SEHNR and CDR2 FQNEAQ (reference sequence). The CDR3 covers 18 residues. CDR3 sequence: CASNKFGTGMALNTEAFF. The CDR3 DNA is TGTGCCAGCAACAAATTTGGAACAGGGATGGCATTGAACACTGAAGCTTTCTTT.

The V call is TRBV7-9, the J call TRBJ2-3, with D possibly TRBD2 on 7 matching bases. The CDR3 runs 17 residues. With 5 bases removed from V and 5 bases from J, the gap between germline ends came to 23 bases. The germline V gene encodes CDR1 SEHNR and CDR2 FQNEAQ (reference sequence). In nucleotides, the CDR3 is TGTGCCAGCAGCCCAGGGGTTAGCGGGTACTTTGGAGATACGCAGTATTTT. This gives the protein CASSPGVSGYFGDTQYF.

The chain has TRBV4-1 and TRBJ2-7; D is unclear. The ends were cut back, 0 bases at V and 7 bases at J, with 7 bases in the middle. The CDR3 has 12 amino acids. CDR1 is MGHRA, CDR2 YSYEKL, per germline. CDR3 in DNA: TGCGCCAGCAGCCAAGATCAGACAGAGCAGTACTTC. Protein: CASSQDQTEQYF.

The chain combines TRBV7-9 with TRBJ2-2; 9 bases are a match to TRBD1. V lost 5 bases and J lost 2; bases outside the gene matches: 6. CDR1 SEHNR and CDR2 FQNEAQ come from the germline V gene (reference sequence). The CDR3 consists of 16 residues. This CDR3 is CASSATGGGNTGELFF. The CDR3 DNA reads as TGTGCCAGCAGCGCTACAGGGGGCGGAAACACCGGGGAGCTGTTTTTT.

Only a few counts were recorded for this clonotype. The rearrangement joins TRBV29-1 to TRBJ2-7; D call uncertain. Germline V gene sequence: CDR1 SQVTM, CDR2 ANQGSEA. V lost 0 bases, J lost 3 bases, and 9 bases lay in between. The CDR3 covers 13 residues. CDR3 sequence: CSVEDRSNYEQYF. The DNA for the CDR3 is TGCAGCGTTGAAGATCGGTCCAACTACGAGCAGTACTTC.

The CDR3 loop is CASSDISGTDTQYF. The CDR3 DNA reads as TGTGCCAGCAGTGACATCTCGGGCACAGATACGCAGTATTTT. The chain combines TRBV6-4 with TRBJ2-3, with D hard to call. The CDR3 consists of 14 residues. CDR1 MRHNA and CDR2 SNTAGT come from the germline V gene. V was pared by 2 bases and J by 1 base, with 7 bases between.

The chain is built from TRBV30 and TRBJ2-7, with D maybe TRBD2 (6 bases). The germline V and J ends were trimmed by 4 bases and 1 base, with 17 bases remaining between them. Germline lookup yields CDR1 GTSNPN and CDR2 SVGIG (reference sequence). The CDR3 runs 15 residues. The chain's CDR3 is CAWTLGTGRSYEQYF. CDR3 DNA sequence: TGTGCCTGGACACTGGGGACGGGGAGGTCCTACGAGCAGTACTTC.

The chain recombines TRBV3-1 with TRBJ2-5; TRBD2 matches at 7 bases. V gave up 1 base and J gave up 3 bases; unmatched junction bases: 5. Germline CDR1 LGHDT, CDR2 YNNKEL (reference sequence). CDR3 length: 15 amino acids. CDR3 nucleotide sequence: TGTGCCAGCAGCCAAGCCTTGGGGGGGAAAGAGACCCAGTACTTC. Its protein is CASSQALGGKETQYF.

This clonotype has just one count. The CDR3 DNA sequence: TGTGCCAGCAGTTCCGGGAGCCCGGGGGAGCAGTACTTC. Its translation is CASSSGSPGEQYF. The genes are TRBV27 and TRBJ2-7, with a tentative D call TRBD2 (6 bases). This CDR3 spans 13 amino acids. CDR1 MNHEY and CDR2 SMNVEV come from the germline V gene (reference sequence). V lost 4 bases and J lost 7, with 14 bases in between.

The chain has TRBV2 and TRBJ2-5, with 12 bases that match TRBD2. Germline-derived CDR1 and CDR2 are SNHLY and FYNNEI. V shed 5 bases, J shed 3 bases, and the junction held 1 base outside the gene matches. The CDR3 loop spans 14 amino acids. CDR3 loop: CASSRTSGEETQYF. The CDR3 nucleotides are TGTGCCAGCAGTCGGACTAGCGGGGAAGAGACCCAGTACTTC.

The chain is built from TRBV9 and TRBJ2-1; 11 bases line up with TRBD1. Trimming removed 5 bases from V and 9 bases from J; junction bases left unmatched: 10. CDR3 length: 15 residues. Per germline, CDR1 SGDLS and CDR2 YYNGEE. The chain's CDR3 is CASSDPGQGESEQFF. In nucleotides, the CDR3 is TGTGCCAGCAGTGATCCGGGACAGGGGGAAAGTGAGCAGTTCTTC.

V is TRBV10-3 and J is TRBJ2-3; D may be TRBD2 (5 bases). Germline loops: CDR1 ENHRY, CDR2 SYGVKD. The V gene lost 5 bases and the J gene lost 8 bases, with 14 bases spanning the gap. This CDR3 spans 13 amino acids. CDR3 protein: CAISNPLLGTQYF. The CDR3 bases are TGTGCCATCAGTAACCCTTTACTAGGTACGCAGTATTTT.

The rearrangement uses TRBV28 and TRBJ1-6; weak D call: TRBD1 (5 bases). The CDR3 loop spans 14 amino acids. Trimming cost V 2 bases and J 10 bases, with 12 bases left between them. Germline V lookup: CDR1 MDHEN, CDR2 SYDVKM. The CDR3 region is CASSLGGVGSPLHF. The CDR3 nucleotides are TGTGCCAGCAGTTTAGGGGGGGTAGGCTCACCCCTCCACTTT.

This rearrangement joins TRBV19 to TRBJ2-1; 9 positions match TRBD2. Trimming at V came to 7 bases and at J to 2 bases, leaving 6 bases not matched to a gene. Germline loops: CDR1 LNHDA, CDR2 SQIVND (reference sequence). The CDR3 totals 15 residues. The CDR3 DNA reads as TGTGCCAGTACTTTAGCGGGGGAGGCCTACAATGAGCAGTTCTTC. This gives the protein CASTLAGEAYNEQFF.

The rearrangement uses TRBV12-3 or TRBV12-4 and TRBJ1-2; no clear D. The CDR3 is made up of 13 amino acids. V was shortened by 3 bases and J by 4 bases, with 9 bases between the two germline ends. CDR3 nucleotides: TGTGCCAGCAGTTTCGGACCTATCTATGGCTACACCTTC. It is translated as CASSFGPIYGYTF.